This is a list of T cell receptor beta chains from one sample in a study of tumor and adjacent non-tumor tissue in lung cancer. One entry per CDR3 protein results from TCRdb running MiXCR on the multiplex PCR reads. The table lists 220,000 or so distinct CDR3 sequences, 71% of them singletons. Material for sequencing was lung tumor tissue. These TCRs come from a man aged 60 to 75 with non-small cell lung cancer. Each CDR3 is given with its conserved first and last residue. D genes are given only for firm matches. Some rows have no size entry. The others give once, few or many, or a class for an expanded clone.

TGTGCCAGCAGAGACAGATTGGGGACTAGCGGGGGTTACGAGCAGAACTTC,CASRDRLGTSGGYEQNF,NA,TRBJ2-7,TRBD2,TRBV6-1
TGTGCCAGCAGTTTACCCCCCCCGGCGGACTACAATGAGCAGTTCTTC,CASSLPPPADYNEQFF,once,TRBJ2-1,NA,TRBV28
TGTGCCAGCAGTTGGAGGGGGCCCGGAAACACCATATATTTT,CASSWRGPGNTIYF,NA,TRBJ1-3,TRBD1,TRBV12-3/TRBV12-4
TGTGCCAGTAGCCTCACCCAAGATACCCAGTACTTC,CASSLTQDTQYF,NA,TRBJ2-5,NA,TRBV5-4
TGCGCCAGCAGCTTGGGACTAGCGGGAGAGCGGACGCAGTATTTT,CASSLGLAGERTQYF,few,TRBJ2-3,TRBD2,TRBV5-1
TGTGCCAGCAGCTCGAGAGAACAGGCCCTCACCGGGGAGCTGTTTTTT,CASSSREQALTGELFF,many,TRBJ2-2,NA,TRBV12-3/TRBV12-4
TGTGCCAGCAGCCCCAGGGGGGCGGGTAGTGAAGAACTGTTTTTT,CASSPRGAGSEELFF,NA,TRBJ1-4,TRBD1,TRBV12-3/TRBV12-4
TGTGCCAGCAGCTCGAGGGCAGCAGGTAGTGTCTACGAGCAGTACTTC,CASSSRAAGSVYEQYF,NA,TRBJ2-7,NA,TRBV11-2
TGTGCCAGCAGCCGCGGACAGGGACGAAGAACAGATACGCAGTATTTT,CASSRGQGRRTDTQYF,NA,TRBJ2-3,TRBD1,TRBV7-9
TGTGCCAGCAGAAAAGTGCACTCGTCCAGGACCTACGAGCACTACTTC,CASRKVHSSRTYEHYF,NA,TRBJ2-7,NA,TRBV6-2/TRBV6-3
TGTGACAGCAGTTACTCGATCCCGCTAGCGGGGGCGGGGGAGACCCAGTACTTC,CDSSYSIPLAGAGETQYF,NA,TRBJ2-5,TRBD2,TRBV6-5
TGCAGTGCTAATCTCCTTCCCGACCTCGAGCAGTACTTC,CSANLLPDLEQYF,NA,TRBJ2-7,NA,TRBV20-1
TGTGACCTCTCGGCGGTAGCGTGGGGATCAGATACGCAGTATTTT,CDLSAVAWGSDTQYF,NA,TRBJ2-3,NA,TRBV6-1
TGCGCCAGCCAGGGAGAGTATGGCTACACCTTC,CASQGEYGYTF,once,TRBJ1-2,NA,TRBV5-1
TGTACCAGCAACCAACCAGGGGAAATCGCTGGAAACACCATATATTTT,CTSNQPGEIAGNTIYF,NA,TRBJ1-3,NA,TRBV4-2
TGCAGTGCTAGAGATCCGGCCACGGGTGTCAGGGACACTGAAGCTTTCTTT,CSARDPATGVRDTEAFF,NA,TRBJ1-1,NA,TRBV20-1
TGCAGTGTCCTGAGACAAGTGAACACTGAAGCTTTCTTT,CSVLRQVNTEAFF,NA,TRBJ1-1,NA,TRBV20-1
TGTGCCAGGAGTCGCGGACACTCACAGGGGGCAGATACGCAGTATTTT,CARSRGHSQGADTQYF,once,TRBJ2-3,TRBD1,TRBV11-3
TGTGCCAGCAGCTTAGAGGGACCCCCCTCCTACAATGAGCGGTTCTTC,CASSLEGPPSYNERFF,few,TRBJ2-1,NA,TRBV11-3
TGCGCCAGCAGTGTTAGCGGGAGTGGTGCAGATATGCAGTATTTT,CASSVSGSGADMQYF,NA,TRBJ2-3,TRBD2,TRBV10-1
TGCAGCGTTGACGAGATGAACACTGAAGCTTTCTTT,CSVDEMNTEAFF,NA,TRBJ1-1,NA,TRBV29-1
TGCACCAGCAGTGAGTCGACAGGGAGGAACAGTGAAGCTTTCTTT,CTSSESTGRNSEAFF,NA,TRBJ1-1,TRBD1,TRBV10-1
TGTGTCAATAGCCCGACAGAGTTCACTGAAGCTTTCTTT,CVNSPTEFTEAFF,NA,TRBJ1-1,NA,TRBV11-2
TGCGCCAGCAGTGAGTGCGGCTACACCGGGGAGCTGTTTTTT,CASSECGYTGELFF,NA,TRBJ2-2,NA,TRBV10-1
TGTGCCAGCAGCTACAGGGGATACACCGGGGAGCTGTTTTTT,CASSYRGYTGELFF,few,TRBJ2-2,TRBD1,TRBV6-5
TGCGCCTGCAGCTTAGGACAGACCACAGATACGCAGTATTTT,CACSLGQTTDTQYF,once,TRBJ2-3,NA,TRBV5-1
TGTGCCAGCACCTCGCCAGTGACAGTCTACGAGCACTACTTC,CASTSPVTVYEHYF,NA,TRBJ2-7,NA,TRBV28
TGTGCCAGCAGTTATGACCCTAGCGAAAGCTCCTACAATGAGCAGTTCTTC,CASSYDPSESSYNEQFF,NA,TRBJ2-1,NA,TRBV6-2/TRBV6-3
TGTGCCAGTATCTTTGGACAGGGAGACTATGGCTACACCTTC,CASIFGQGDYGYTF,NA,TRBJ1-2,TRBD1,TRBV7-9
TGTGCCAGCAGTTTTCTGCTAGCGGCGCCGGGAGATACGCAGTATTTT,CASSFLLAAPGDTQYF,NA,TRBJ2-3,TRBD2,TRBV12-3/TRBV12-4
TGTGCCAGCAGCATGGATCCTTCCTACGAGCAGTACTTC,CASSMDPSYEQYF,NA,TRBJ2-7,NA,TRBV5-6
TGTGCCAGCAGCCAGACCCCCGGAGGCTATGGCTACACCTTC,CASSQTPGGYGYTF,NA,TRBJ1-2,NA,TRBV6-5
TGCAGTGCTCCTGGAAATCTAGCGGTGGGGCCAGATACGCAGTATTTT,CSAPGNLAVGPDTQYF,NA,TRBJ2-3,TRBD2,TRBV20-1
TGTGCCAGCAGTTGGTATGTGGTAGCGGGCTCCTACGAGCAGTACTTC,CASSWYVVAGSYEQYF,NA,TRBJ2-7,TRBD2,TRBV6-2/TRBV6-3
TGCAATGCTACCCCGACAGCATCCAACTATGGCTACATCTTC,CNATPTASNYGYIF,NA,TRBJ1-2,NA,TRBV20-1
TGTGCCAGCAGCCACCCTATCCGGGACAAGGGGCTTATGGCCAACGTCCTGACTTTC,CASSHPIRDKGLMANVLTF,NA,TRBJ2-6,NA,TRBV11-3
TGTGCCAGCAGCTTATGCAGGGGAGACAATCAGCCCCAGCATTTT,CASSLCRGDNQPQHF,NA,TRBJ1-5,NA,TRBV11-3
TGCAGTGAAGCACCTCCGAACACTGAAGCTTTCTTT,CSEAPPNTEAFF,NA,TRBJ1-1,NA,TRBV20-1
TGTGCAAGCAGTGGACGGACAAAAAGGGACTATGGCTACACCTTC,CASSGRTKRDYGYTF,NA,TRBJ1-2,NA,TRBV6-5
TGTGCCAGCAGTTCAGGCTCCCGAAACACCGGAGAGCTGCTTTTT,CASSSGSRNTGELLF,few,TRBJ2-2,NA,TRBV12-3/TRBV12-4